A selection of T cell receptor beta chains follows, all from one sample in a study of shared clonotypes between healthy human individuals. Libraries were prepared by immunoSEQ multiplex PCR; TCRdb keeps only in-frame clonotypes and omits some of them. The profile shows around 330,000 clones, around 67% of them singletons. Sequencing input: memory CD4+ T cells sorted from blood. These receptors were obtained from a man aged 25 to 45 in good health. Both conserved end residues are part of each CDR3. The D gene is left open where the match is weak. Not every row has a clone size; where given, it reads once, few, many or a size class.

d_gene	v_gene	abundance	j_gene	CDR3aa	CDR3nt
-	TRBV28	medium-sized	TRBJ1-1	CASSPGALNTEAFF	TGTGCCAGCAGCCCGGGGGCCTTAAACACTGAAGCTTTCTTT
-	TRBV6-6	-	TRBJ2-1	CASSYSSRGDYNEQFF	TGTGCCAGCAGTTACTCGAGTCGGGGCGACTACAATGAGCAGTTCTTC
-	TRBV27	-	TRBJ2-3	CASRDGAGDTQYF	TGTGCCAGCAGAGACGGTGCGGGAGATACGCAGTATTTT
-	TRBV28	-	TRBJ2-5	CASSEEETQYF	TGTGCCAGCAGTGAAGAAGAGACCCAGTACTTC
-	TRBV7-2	once	TRBJ2-2	CASSWTVNTGELFF	TGTGCCAGCAGCTGGACAGTAAACACCGGGGAGCTGTTTTTT
-	TRBV7-2	few	TRBJ2-2	CASSHILLSGTGELFF	TGTGCCAGCAGCCACATATTACTGTCGGGGACCGGGGAGCTGTTTTTT
-	TRBV5-4	-	TRBJ2-1	CASSSGRVGYNEQFF	TGTGCCAGCAGCTCGGGACGGGTCGGGTACAATGAGCAGTTCTTC
-	TRBV5-4	few	TRBJ1-6	CASSLADDSPLHF	TGTGCCAGCAGCTTGGCAGATGATTCACCCCTCCACTTT
-	TRBV28	-	TRBJ1-5	CASGQGLWQPQHF	TGTGCCAGTGGGCAGGGGCTATGGCAGCCCCAGCATTTT
TRBD1	TRBV6-1	-	TRBJ1-5	CASTRDRGGNQPQHF	TGTGCCAGCACTCGGGACAGGGGAGGCAATCAGCCCCAGCATTTT
-	TRBV25-1	few	TRBJ1-2	CASSDVFPEDYGYTF	TGTGCCAGCAGTGACGTTTTTCCAGAAGATTATGGCTACACCTTC
-	TRBV2	many	TRBJ2-2	CASGTNLQGVVSTGELFF	TGTGCCAGCGGAACAAACCTACAGGGCGTGGTATCCACCGGGGAGCTGTTTTTT
-	TRBV28	-	TRBJ1-5	CASMANQPQHF	TGTGCCAGCATGGCGAATCAGCCCCAGCATTTT
TRBD1	TRBV10-3	few	TRBJ2-6	CAISEWGQGSGANVLTF	TGTGCCATCAGTGAGTGGGGACAGGGATCTGGGGCCAACGTCCTGACTTTC
-	TRBV7-9	-	TRBJ2-1	CASSPDTPEEQFF	TGTGCCAGCAGCCCGGACACCCCGGAGGAGCAGTTCTTC
-	TRBV14	-	TRBJ2-2	CASSQVLAGELFF	TGTGCCAGCAGCCAAGTATTAGCCGGGGAGCTGTTTTTT
-	TRBV5-1	-	TRBJ1-1	CASSRNDGGTEAFF	TGCGCCAGCAGCCGGAACGACGGAGGGACTGAAGCTTTCTTT
TRBD2	TRBV15	-	TRBJ2-5	CATSRDGTSGQETQYF	TGTGCCACCAGCAGAGATGGGACTAGCGGCCAAGAGACCCAGTACTTC
TRBD2	TRBV4-1	few	TRBJ2-3	CASSQTGTSGTRADTQYF	TGCGCCAGCAGCCAGACCGGGACTAGCGGGACTCGAGCAGATACGCAGTATTTT
-	TRBV28	-	TRBJ2-2	CITTRLNTGELFF	TGTATCACAACCAGGCTGAACACCGGGGAGCTGTTTTTT